Below, 32 T cell receptor beta chains from the same sample are listed, as sequenced in a study of blood T cell repertoires in COVID-19. Sequenced by immunoSEQ multiplex PCR; TCRdb stores in-frame clones only, minus some. The sample shows some 140,000 clones, around 80% of them seen only once. Specimen: peripheral blood. Receptors originate from a man aged 55 to 69 who had recovered from COVID-19.

CDR3 in amino acids: CASSSPGLAESTDTQYF. The CDR3 DNA follows: TGTGCCAGCAGTTCTCCGGGACTAGCGGAGAGCACAGATACGCAGTATTTT. This sequence joins TRBV28 and TRBJ2-3, with 11 bases aligning to TRBD2. With 4 bases clipped from V and 0 bases from J, the junction kept 6 bases outside the gene matches. CDR1 MDHEN and CDR2 SYDVKM come from the germline V gene. This CDR3 spans 17 amino acids.

The rearrangement joins TRBV20-1 to TRBJ1-2; no definite D call. CDR1 and CDR2 (germline): DFQATT, SNEGSKA (reference sequence). The CDR3 sequence is 11 residues long. V gave up 3 bases and J gave up 5 bases, with 7 bases separating them. The CDR3 region is CSASPGYGYTF. For the CDR3, the DNA is TGCAGTGCTAGTCCGGGGTATGGCTACACCTTC.

This clone was seen a handful of times. The genes are TRBV6-5 and TRBJ1-5, with TRBD1 identical over 9 bases. Germline loops: CDR1 MNHEY, CDR2 SVGAGI. The CDR3 runs to 15 residues. Trimming cost V 7 bases and J 6 bases; bases outside gene matches: 10. The CDR3 here is CASTTDRGLSQPQHF. As DNA, the CDR3 is TGTGCCAGCACTACGGACAGGGGTTTGAGTCAGCCCCAGCATTTT.

The V and J genes are TRBV20-1 and TRBJ2-7; weak D call: TRBD2 (5 bases). The CDR3 has 11 residues. The germline gives CDR1 DFQATT, CDR2 SNEGSKA (reference sequence). V was trimmed by 8 bases and J by 3 bases, leaving 11 bases between them. The CDR3: CSPGLIYEQYF. CDR3 sequence (DNA): TGCAGTCCCGGACTGATCTACGAGCAGTACTTC.

A few counts support this clone. The chain employs TRBV21-1 and TRBJ1-1; the D call of TRBD1 is as the table states it, not checked on the DNA. TRBV21-1 is noted as a pseudogene. This CDR3 is built from 13 residues. CDR3 protein: CASSKRTDRGAFF. DNA for the CDR3: TGTGCCAGCAGCAAACGTACGGACAGGGGGGCTTTCTTT.

V is TRBV5-6 and J is TRBJ1-4; 7 nucleotides line up with TRBD1. CDR1 is SGHDT and CDR2 is YYEEEE in the germline V gene. The junction had 1 base not matched to a gene; V was cut back by 2 bases and J by 0 bases. This CDR3 region has 15 residues. CDR3 sequence (DNA): TGTGCCAGCAGCTTAGGGGGCTCAACTAATGAAAAACTGTTTTTT. It yields the protein CASSLGGSTNEKLFF.

The chain uses TRBV4-2 and TRBJ2-2; 7 nucleotides match TRBD2. This CDR3 is built from 16 residues. Trimming at V came to 3 bases and at J to 4 bases, leaving 8 bases not matched to a gene. Germline assignment: CDR1 LGHNA and CDR2 YNFKEQ. The CDR3 DNA is TGTGCCAGCAGCCAGGCTAGCGGTTTGGGCACCGGGGAGCTGTTTTTT. This encodes CASSQASGLGTGELFF.

The genes are TRBV11-2 and TRBJ2-3, with 12 nucleotides matching TRBD2. The V gene end was trimmed by 1 base and the J gene end by 0 bases; junction bases not matched to a gene: 2. Germline lookup yields CDR1 SGHAT and CDR2 FQNNGV. This CDR3 is 17 amino acids long. The CDR3 reads CASSLVGTSGSTDTQYF. DNA of the CDR3: TGTGCCAGCAGCTTAGTTGGGACTAGCGGGAGCACAGATACGCAGTATTTT.

This rearrangement joins TRBV9 to TRBJ2-2, with D possibly TRBD1 on 6 matching bases. CDR3 length: 15 amino acids. From germline, CDR1 is SGDLS and CDR2 YYNGEE. V lost 4 bases and J 5 bases, leaving 15 bases between the germline ends. CDR3 DNA: TGTGCCAGCAGCAAAGACCAGGGGTTAACCGGGGAGCTGTTTTTT. It codes for CASSKDQGLTGELFF.

The V and J genes are TRBV7-2 and TRBJ2-6, with 8 bases identical to TRBD1. The V gene's germline CDR1 is SGHTA and CDR2 FQGNSA. V was clipped by 5 bases and J by 0 bases; unmatched bases: 9. The CDR3 has 18 amino acids. DNA for the CDR3: TGTGCCAGCAGCACAGTGGGGACAGGAAGCTCTGGGGCCAACGTCCTGACTTTC. Translated: CASSTVGTGSSGANVLTF.

This rearrangement joins TRBV20-1 to TRBJ1-5; 7 bases agree with TRBD1. Germline trimming cut 3 bases from V and 3 bases from J; bases unmatched to any gene: 5. The CDR3 contains 14 residues. CDR1 is DFQATT and CDR2 is SNEGSKA in the germline V gene (reference sequence). CDR3 amino acids: CSASRGPPNQPQHF. The CDR3 nucleotides read TGCAGTGCTAGTAGGGGGCCTCCCAATCAGCCCCAGCATTTT.

As concerns this clone: One junction end does not reproduce the germline sequence, and a read error may be involved. The rearrangement joins TRBV9 to TRBJ1-6; D remains unclear. This CDR3 is 14 amino acids long. Per the germline V gene, CDR1 is SGDLS and CDR2 is YYNGEE. The CDR3 here is CASSVGADNSPLHF. CDR3 coding DNA: TGTGCCAGCAGCGTAGGAGCGGATAACTCACCCCTCCACTTT.

V is TRBV30 and J is TRBJ1-1; D ambiguous. Germline V lookup: CDR1 GTSNPN, CDR2 SVGIG (reference sequence). The CDR3 runs 12 residues. Trimming removed 2 bases at V and 3 bases at J, with 7 bases between. The chain's CDR3 is CAWSQEDTEAFF. CDR3 coding DNA: TGTGCCTGGAGTCAGGAGGACACTGAAGCTTTCTTT.

This sequence joins TRBV21-1 and TRBJ2-1; the table names TRBD2, a call not compared with the DNA. TRBV21-1 is assigned pseudogene status. This CDR3 spans 16 amino acids. The DNA for the CDR3 is TGTGCCAGCAGCAAATCCCGGACTAGCGGGCCAGGGGAGCAGTTCTTC. Translated, it gives CASSKSRTSGPGEQFF.

The chain couples TRBV7-9 to TRBJ2-2; a weak D match, TRBD1 (6 bases). CDR1 and CDR2 (germline): SEHNR, FQNEAQ (reference sequence). Trimming shortened V by 4 bases and J by 4 bases, and 7 bases separated the two germline ends. The CDR3 consists of 13 residues. The CDR3 spells CASSSQGTGELFF. The CDR3 DNA reads TGTGCCAGCAGCTCACAGGGCACCGGGGAGCTGTTTTTT.

This rearrangement joins TRBV4-2 to TRBJ1-6; tentatively, D is TRBD1 (6 bases). Germline CDR1 and CDR2: LGHNA and YNFKEQ. This CDR3 is 16 amino acids long. V gave up 3 bases and J gave up 2 bases, with 11 bases separating them. The CDR3 region is CASSQNRDTYNSPLHF. CDR3 sequence (DNA): TGTGCCAGCAGCCAGAACAGGGATACCTATAATTCACCCCTCCACTTT.

A few counts support this clone. The V gene is TRBV6-2 or TRBV6-3, the J gene TRBJ1-1, with 10 bases fitting TRBD1. Germline CDR1 is MNHEY and CDR2 is SVGEGT. The trim removed 5 bases at V and 2 bases at J, leaving 2 bases unmatched. This CDR3 region has 14 residues. The CDR3 protein is CASSMTGGNTEAFF. The CDR3 DNA reads TGTGCCAGCAGTATGACAGGGGGCAACACTGAAGCTTTCTTT.

The chain recombines TRBV5-4 with TRBJ2-5; 8 nucleotides agree with TRBD2. The CDR3 totals 14 residues. The V gene end was trimmed by 0 bases and the J gene end by 3 bases; junction bases not matched to a gene: 1. CDR1 and CDR2 from the germline V gene are SGHNT and YYREEE (reference sequence). The CDR3 bases are TGTGCCAGCAGCTTGGAACTAGCGGAAGAGACCCAGTACTTC. The encoded protein is CASSLELAEETQYF.

V is TRBV2 and J is TRBJ1-6; 7 bases are a match to TRBD1. With 11 bases clipped from V and 5 bases from J, the junction kept 12 bases outside the gene matches. This CDR3 region has 15 residues. Germline V gene sequence: CDR1 SNHLY, CDR2 FYNNEI. The CDR3 coding sequence is TGTGCCGGACTCTTGGACAGGATTAATAATTCACCCCTCCACTTT. Amino acid sequence: CAGLLDRINNSPLHF.

V and J are TRBV7-2 and TRBJ2-2; D ambiguous. The germline V gene encodes CDR1 SGHTA and CDR2 FQGNSA. The CDR3 spans 14 residues. V lost 1 base, J lost 1 base, and 4 bases lay in between. In DNA form, the CDR3 reads TGTGCCAGCAGCTTAGGACAGAACACCGGGGAGCTGTTTTTT. Amino acid sequence: CASSLGQNTGELFF.

The chain uses TRBV5-4 and TRBJ2-5, with 11 bases fitting TRBD2. The CDR3 spans 15 residues. The germline V gene encodes CDR1 SGHNT and CDR2 YYREEE (reference sequence). After removal of 4 bases from V and 2 bases from J, the junction contained 4 bases not matched to a gene. CDR3 DNA sequence: TGTGCCAGCAGCGCGGGACTAGCGGATCAAGAGACCCAGTACTTC. Translated, it gives CASSAGLADQETQYF. The full variable domain, completed using reference TRBV5-4 and TRBJ2-5, is ETGVTQSPTHLIKTRGQQVTLRCSSQSGHNTVSWYQQALGQGPQFIFQYYREEENGRGNFPPRFSGLQFPNYSSELNVNALELDDSALYLCASSAGLADQETQYFGPGTRLLVL.

V usage is TRBV7-2 and J usage is TRBJ1-6, with D maybe TRBD1 (5 bases). Germline values: CDR1 SGHTA, CDR2 FQGNSA. This CDR3 has 15 residues. V lost 0 bases and J 7 bases, leaving 10 bases between the germline ends. CDR3 sequence reads: CASSLARQSNSPLHF. The DNA for the CDR3 is TGTGCCAGCAGCTTAGCACGACAGTCAAATTCACCCCTCCACTTT.

The chain couples TRBV6-6 to TRBJ1-5; possibly TRBD1 for D (5 bases). This CDR3 has 12 residues. CDR1 and CDR2 from the germline V gene are MNHNY and SVGAGI (reference sequence). Trimming cost V 6 bases and J 10 bases, with 13 bases left between them. CDR3: CASSRGEGPQHF. The CDR3 bases are TGTGCCAGCAGCCGGGGGGAGGGACCCCAGCATTTT.

V usage is TRBV30 and J usage is TRBJ1-4; TRBD1 is a possible D gene (6 bases). V was shortened by 3 bases and J by 4 bases, with 27 bases between the two germline ends. This CDR3 comprises 19 residues. CDR1 and CDR2 from the germline V gene are GTSNPN and SVGIG (reference sequence). The CDR3 protein is CAWSPGAATGIGYNEKLFF. CDR3 bases: TGTGCCTGGAGCCCAGGGGCGGCTACGGGGATAGGGTATAATGAAAAACTGTTTTTT. Full variable domain (missing parts from reference TRBV30 and TRBJ1-4): SQTIHQWPATLVQPVGSPLSLECTVEGTSNPNLYWYRQAAGRGLQLLFYSVGIGQISSEVPQNLSASRPQDRQFILSSKKLLLSDSGFYLCAWSPGAATGIGYNEKLFFGSGTQLSVL.

This chain links TRBV30 with TRBJ2-1, with D maybe TRBD2 (6 bases). Trimming left V 6 bases short and J 4 bases short, with 16 bases between. This CDR3 has 14 residues. The germline CDR1 and CDR2 sequences are GTSNPN and SVGIG (reference sequence). CDR3 DNA sequence: TGTGCCTGCTCTGGGGTGGGAGGTTACAATGAGCAGTTCTTC. This encodes CACSGVGGYNEQFF.

The V call is TRBV11-2, the J call TRBJ2-1; the D gene is possibly TRBD2 (6 bases). V lost 8 bases and J lost 3, with 14 bases in between. Germline assignment: CDR1 SGHAT and CDR2 FQNNGV. This CDR3 region has 14 residues. The CDR3 protein is CASVRDSSYNEQFF. The CDR3 region has the DNA TGTGCCAGCGTCCGGGACTCGAGCTACAATGAGCAGTTCTTC.

The chain links TRBV3-1 (or the pseudogene TRBV3-2) to TRBJ2-5; D ambiguous. The ends were cut back, 4 bases at V and 5 bases at J, with 8 bases in the middle. CDR3 length: 12 amino acids. CDR1 is LGHDT and CDR2 is YNNKEL in the germline V gene (reference sequence). Written as DNA, the CDR3 is TGTGCCAGCAGCCGTCTGAGGGAGACCCAGTACTTC. Protein sequence: CASSRLRETQYF.

The chain combines TRBV4-3 with TRBJ2-7, with TRBD2 matching 8 bases. V shed 0 bases, J shed 3 bases, and the junction held 7 bases outside the gene matches. The germline V gene encodes CDR1 LGHNA and CDR2 YSLEER. There are 16 residues in the CDR3. The CDR3 DNA reads as TGCGCCAGCAGCCAAGATTGGAGCGGGAGTCTCTACGAGCAGTACTTC. This encodes CASSQDWSGSLYEQYF.

This chain joins TRBV12-3 or TRBV12-4 and TRBJ1-1; 11 bases match TRBD1. This CDR3 comprises 11 residues. The J segment lost 9 bases and the V segment lost 8 bases, leaving 2 bases of the junction unmatched. The CDR3 spells CASGDRGKAFF. The CDR3 DNA sequence: TGTGCCAGCGGGGACAGGGGGAAAGCTTTCTTT.

The chain couples TRBV25-1 to TRBJ2-1, with 9 bases lining up with TRBD2. Germline loops: CDR1 MGHDK, CDR2 SYGVNS. The CDR3 has 18 amino acids. V lost 0 bases and J lost 4; bases outside the gene matches: 10. The CDR3 reads CASSEYMAVTSGYNEQFF. The DNA of the CDR3 is TGTGCCAGCAGTGAATATATGGCCGTGACTAGCGGATACAATGAGCAGTTCTTC.

The chain employs TRBV7-2 and TRBJ1-4; weak D call: TRBD1 (5 bases). CDR1 and CDR2 (germline): SGHTA, FQGNSA. V was shortened by 1 base and J by 8 bases, with 20 bases between the two germline ends. This CDR3 region has 17 residues. CDR3 sequence reads: CASSLVGGGLVGEKLFF. CDR3 bases: TGTGCCAGCAGCTTAGTGGGGGGAGGGCTGGTGGGAGAAAAACTGTTTTTT.

The genes are TRBV27 and TRBJ2-7, with D perhaps matching TRBD1 (6 bases). The CDR3 loop spans 16 amino acids. V was trimmed by 6 bases and J by 2 bases, leaving 20 bases between them. Germline lookup yields CDR1 MNHEY and CDR2 SMNVEV (reference sequence). DNA of the CDR3: TGTGCCAGCAGCCCACGTTATAGGGGACATCCCTACGAGCAGTACTTC. This codes for CASSPRYRGHPYEQYF.